These T cell receptor beta chains were read from a single sample in a study of PD-1 blockade in classical Hodgkin lymphoma. Clones were sequenced by immunoSEQ multiplex PCR, and TCRdb holds only the in-frame ones, with some missing. Seen here are fewer than 8,500 clones, around four fifths observed once, and the top ten hold around 4%. The input for sequencing was CD4+ T cells from blood, taken at baseline. The receptor set was obtained from a human donor with classical Hodgkin lymphoma. CDR3s include the opening cysteine and the closing phenylalanine or tryptophan. Each record gives: V gene, D gene, clone size, J gene, CDR3 DNA, CDR3 protein. The D gene is left open where the match is weak. Only part of the rows carry a size: once, few, many, or a class if the clone is expanded.

v_gene: TRBV14; d_gene: NA; abundance: NA; j_gene: TRBJ2-7; CDR3nt: TGTGCCAGCAGCAGCCAGATAATGCGGGAGCAGTACTTC; CDR3aa: CASSSQIMREQYF
v_gene: TRBV15; d_gene: NA; abundance: NA; j_gene: TRBJ2-4; CDR3nt: TGTGCCACCAGCAGAGCGGGCAGGGGGACTCTAAGCGGAGATCGTGGAGTCAAAAACATTCAGTACTTC; CDR3aa: CATSRAGRGTLSGDRGVKNIQYF
v_gene: TRBV30; d_gene: NA; abundance: NA; j_gene: TRBJ1-2; CDR3nt: TGTGCCTGGGGGACGAAGTCTAACTATGGCTACACCTTC; CDR3aa: CAWGTKSNYGYTF
v_gene: TRBV7-2; d_gene: TRBD1; abundance: NA; j_gene: TRBJ2-6; CDR3nt: TGTGCCAGCAGCTTAGTGGTAGGGACAGGTGGTGGGGCCAACGTCCTGACTTTC; CDR3aa: CASSLVVGTGGGANVLTF
v_gene: TRBV19; d_gene: NA; abundance: once; j_gene: TRBJ2-2; CDR3nt: TGTGCCAGTATGCGGAGGGCCGGTGGTTTCGACACCGGGGAGCTGTTTTTT; CDR3aa: CASMRRAGGFDTGELFF
v_gene: TRBV5-1; d_gene: NA; abundance: once; j_gene: TRBJ1-2; CDR3nt: TGCGCCAGCAGCGTCGACGGGGGCCCCAACTATGGCTACACCTTC; CDR3aa: CASSVDGGPNYGYTF
v_gene: TRBV4-2; d_gene: TRBD1; abundance: few; j_gene: TRBJ2-3; CDR3nt: TGTGCCAGCAGCAGTATGGACAGGGGAGAGAGCACAGATACGCAGTATTTT; CDR3aa: CASSSMDRGESTDTQYF
v_gene: TRBV30; d_gene: NA; abundance: NA; j_gene: TRBJ2-1; CDR3nt: TGTGCCTGGAGTCGCCTTCAAATGACTCGCTACAATGAGCAGTTCTTC; CDR3aa: CAWSRLQMTRYNEQFF
v_gene: TRBV5-4; d_gene: NA; abundance: NA; j_gene: TRBJ1-3; CDR3nt: TGTGCCAGCAGCTTAGGGGCGCGGAAGCCCGGAAACACCATATATTTT; CDR3aa: CASSLGARKPGNTIYF
v_gene: TRBV7-2; d_gene: NA; abundance: NA; j_gene: TRBJ1-3; CDR3nt: TGTGCCAGCAGCTTAGCTTTGGCGTTCGAATACTCTGGAAACACCATATATTTT; CDR3aa: CASSLALAFEYSGNTIYF
v_gene: TRBV6-1; d_gene: TRBD1; abundance: NA; j_gene: TRBJ2-5; CDR3nt: TGTGCCAGCAGTGAGGACAGGGGAGAGACCCAGTACTTC; CDR3aa: CASSEDRGETQYF
v_gene: TRBV27; d_gene: NA; abundance: NA; j_gene: TRBJ1-1; CDR3nt: TGTGCCAGCAGTTTAGGGGGGGCAAACACTGAAGCTTTCTTT; CDR3aa: CASSLGGANTEAFF
v_gene: TRBV4-2; d_gene: NA; abundance: NA; j_gene: TRBJ1-6; CDR3nt: TGTGCCAGCAGCCTCTACGGGGGGGGCGGTAATTCACCCCTCCACTTT; CDR3aa: CASSLYGGGGNSPLHF
v_gene: TRBV2; d_gene: TRBD1; abundance: NA; j_gene: TRBJ2-3; CDR3nt: TGTGCCAGGTCAGGGGGAGATACGCAGTATTTT; CDR3aa: CARSGGDTQYF
v_gene: TRBV9; d_gene: NA; abundance: NA; j_gene: TRBJ1-5; CDR3nt: TGTGCCAGCAGCGTAGGGGAGGGACCGAATCAGCCCCAGCATTTT; CDR3aa: CASSVGEGPNQPQHF
v_gene: TRBV5-6; d_gene: NA; abundance: NA; j_gene: TRBJ1-5; CDR3nt: TGTGCCAGCAGCTTGGCTCCAAATCAGCCCCAGCATTTT; CDR3aa: CASSLAPNQPQHF
v_gene: TRBV5-1; d_gene: TRBD2; abundance: once; j_gene: TRBJ2-7; CDR3nt: TGCGCCAGCAGCCTCGAGGCGGGAGTCTACGAGCAGTACTTC; CDR3aa: CASSLEAGVYEQYF
v_gene: TRBV7-9; d_gene: NA; abundance: NA; j_gene: TRBJ1-1; CDR3nt: TGCGCCAGCAGCCAAGGATTGGAACAGGGGAACACTGAAGCTTTCTTT; CDR3aa: CASSQGLEQGNTEAFF
v_gene: TRBV19; d_gene: NA; abundance: NA; j_gene: TRBJ1-2; CDR3nt: TGTGCCAGTACGCCAGGCCAATACCCCAACTATGGCTACACCTTC; CDR3aa: CASTPGQYPNYGYTF
v_gene: TRBV28; d_gene: NA; abundance: NA; j_gene: TRBJ1-5; CDR3nt: TGTGCCAGCAGTTCAGACAGTAATAGCAATCAGCCCCAGCATTTT; CDR3aa: CASSSDSNSNQPQHF
v_gene: TRBV7-2; d_gene: TRBD2; abundance: NA; j_gene: TRBJ2-2; CDR3nt: TGTGCCAGCAGCACCGCTAGCGGGGGGCTCACCGGGGAGCTGTTTTTT; CDR3aa: CASSTASGGLTGELFF
v_gene: TRBV2; d_gene: NA; abundance: NA; j_gene: TRBJ1-4; CDR3nt: TGTGCCAGCAGTGAATTGAGGGGAGGACGGGAAAAACTGTTTTTT; CDR3aa: CASSELRGGREKLFF
v_gene: TRBV7-8; d_gene: NA; abundance: NA; j_gene: TRBJ1-1; CDR3nt: TGTGCCAGCAAGGATGGTTGGAAGCCTGAAGCTTTCTTT; CDR3aa: CASKDGWKPEAFF
v_gene: TRBV11-2; d_gene: TRBD1; abundance: NA; j_gene: TRBJ2-7; CDR3nt: TGTGCCAGCAGCTTAGGGACGGGACAGGGTTCCTACGAGCAGTACTTC; CDR3aa: CASSLGTGQGSYEQYF
v_gene: TRBV2; d_gene: TRBD1; abundance: once; j_gene: TRBJ1-1; CDR3nt: TGTGCCAGCAGGCTCTTGACAGGGTGGAACACTGAAGCTTTCTTT; CDR3aa: CASRLLTGWNTEAFF
v_gene: TRBV6-6; d_gene: TRBD1; abundance: NA; j_gene: TRBJ1-5; CDR3nt: TGTGCCAGCAGCCGATCCACAGGGGGCGGCGATCAGCCCCAGCATTTT; CDR3aa: CASSRSTGGGDQPQHF
v_gene: TRBV15; d_gene: NA; abundance: NA; j_gene: TRBJ1-5; CDR3nt: TGTGCCACCAGCAGAGATTCGTGGCAGGGGAATCAGCCCCAGCATTTT; CDR3aa: CATSRDSWQGNQPQHF